This TCR beta chain was found in a study of T-cell memory formation after mild COVID-19 (dated by TCRdb to about 2021). General notes on the study: Most TCR sequence clusters were specific to one of the two donors. In a couple of donors, T-cell clones that expanded and contracted after mild COVID-19 were tracked by sequencing TCRalpha and TCRbeta repertoires over time. The cohort was made up of two young adult volunteers, one female and one male, who were previously healthy.

PBMCs were isolated by Ficoll-Paque density gradient centrifugation. In its sample, this clonotype was seen once. What this receptor recognizes is not known. Germline is not matched at one junction end, which may reflect a read error. Sequencing was carried out with an Illumina NovaSeq 6000. cDNA libraries for TCRalpha and TCRbeta were prepared by 5'RACE using constant-segment primers, with sample barcodes and unique molecular identifiers added. RNA was extracted from every sample with Trizol reagent. The libraries were amplified in two PCR steps, and the second step added a second sample barcode and Illumina TruSeq adapters. Sequencing of the libraries was done on an Illumina NovaSeq, producing 2 x 150 bp paired-end reads. As for how the authors treated the data: Reads were demultiplexed and collapsed into UMI-guided consensus sequences with migec v1.2.7. Using mixcr v2.1.11, UMI consensuses were aligned to TRA and TRB V and J templates and then assembled into clonotypes. Expanded or contracted clonotypes were those called significant by both edgeR and NoisET, with noise models trained on biological replicates. edgeR calls used a false discovery rate-adjusted p below 0.01 and a log2 fold-change threshold of 1. As an exploratory analysis of dynamics, PCA with hierarchical clustering was applied to max-normalized trajectories of the 1000 most abundant clonotypes. Separately sequenced CD4+ and CD8+ repertoires were used to assign a CD4 or CD8 phenotype to each responding clone. The raw public data were reprocessed by TCRdb itself: fastp quality trimming at Q25, MiXCR clonotype calling, in-frame beta chains only. Entries are consolidated by CDR3 protein sequence, retaining the most common genes and DNA. It is TCRdb's table, rather than the study itself, that gives the V and J calls and clone size. The sample records about 350,000 distinct CDR3 sequences, 14% of which are singletons. About 22% of the sample goes to the ten largest clones.

Beyond this particular receptor, the publication reports: Contracting CD4+ clones turned up mainly in the CM and EM memory subsets, whereas EMRA was where CD8+ clones were enriched. Only a couple of mild cases were covered in the study, and larger cohorts including severe cases with pre-infection samples were considered necessary. The second-wave clones that peaked on day 37 were not confirmed to be SARS-CoV-2 specific. The detection of some responding clones in pre-infection memory suggests that pre-existing cross-reactive memory T cells joined the SARS-CoV-2 response. From day 15 to 85, contracting clones showed balanced CD4/CD8 phenotypes, whereas a second wave of clones that expanded from day 15 to 37 leaned towards CD4+.

Looking up the germline V gene yields CDR1 SGDLS and CDR2 YYNGEE. Including the terminal cysteine and phenylalanine, the CDR3 comprises 16 residues. Only the CDR3 region is kept as DNA, spanning 48 bases read in frame from base 1. Sequencing was carried out using PBMCs or a T cell subset sorted from them (not recorded which). The chain couples TRBV9 to TRBJ2-1; TRBD2 aligns with 11 central bases. The clonotype was recovered from a man aged 18 to 35 who had mild COVID-19 (a few samples of this study predate the infection). The sample titles of this study are shuffled in the database, so cell type and time point are left out; the donor was told from shared clones. The CDR3 region reads CASSVSSGGQYNDQFF. The nucleotides are TGTGCCAGCAGCGTCTCTAGCGGGGGGCAGTACAATGACCAGTTCTTC.